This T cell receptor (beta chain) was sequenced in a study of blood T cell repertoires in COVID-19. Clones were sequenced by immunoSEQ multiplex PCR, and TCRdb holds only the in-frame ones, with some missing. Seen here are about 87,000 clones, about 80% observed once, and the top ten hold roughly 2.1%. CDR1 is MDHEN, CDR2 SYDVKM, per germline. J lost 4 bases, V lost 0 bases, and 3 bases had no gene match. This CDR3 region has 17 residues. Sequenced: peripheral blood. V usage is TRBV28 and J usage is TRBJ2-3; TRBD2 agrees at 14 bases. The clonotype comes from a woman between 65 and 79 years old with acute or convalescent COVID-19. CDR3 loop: CASSLWTSGGAPDTQYF. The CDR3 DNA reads TGTGCCAGCAGTTTATGGACTAGCGGGGGGGCCCCAGATACGCAGTATTTT.